The 2 T cell receptor beta chains given below trace back to one sample, sequenced in a study of type 1 and type 2 diabetes patients. PCR was run on genomic DNA. A primer set of 30 forward and 13 reverse primers amplified the CDR3. MiXCR, applied by TCRdb to the multiplex PCR reads, yields one record per CDR3 protein. The sample includes 250,000 to 300,000 distinct CDR3 sequences, around 47% of them seen just once. The sequenced material came from peripheral blood mononuclear cells (PBMCs). Receptor source: a man younger than 35 with type 2 diabetes.

The gene calls are TRBV4-1 and TRBJ2-2; 7 bases fit TRBD1. The closer fit of TRBJ1-1 to the DNA end suggests the J call may be wrong. CDR3 length: 16 amino acids. Germline CDR1 MGHRA, CDR2 YSYEKL. CDR3 protein: CASSRYRGRSNTEAFF. Here the CDR3 DNA reads TGCGCCAGCAGCCGATACAGGGGACGGTCGAACACTGAAGCTTTCTTT.

This chain links TRBV6-1 with TRBJ2-7; perhaps TRBD2 as D (5 bases). The ends were cut back, 11 bases at V and 3 bases at J, with 17 bases in the middle. The CDR3 loop spans 13 amino acids. Germline V gene sequence: CDR1 MNHNS, CDR2 SASEGT. CDR3 sequence reads: CAARTGELYEQYF. For the CDR3, the DNA is TGTGCCGCCAGGACCGGGGAGCTCTACGAGCAGTACTTC.